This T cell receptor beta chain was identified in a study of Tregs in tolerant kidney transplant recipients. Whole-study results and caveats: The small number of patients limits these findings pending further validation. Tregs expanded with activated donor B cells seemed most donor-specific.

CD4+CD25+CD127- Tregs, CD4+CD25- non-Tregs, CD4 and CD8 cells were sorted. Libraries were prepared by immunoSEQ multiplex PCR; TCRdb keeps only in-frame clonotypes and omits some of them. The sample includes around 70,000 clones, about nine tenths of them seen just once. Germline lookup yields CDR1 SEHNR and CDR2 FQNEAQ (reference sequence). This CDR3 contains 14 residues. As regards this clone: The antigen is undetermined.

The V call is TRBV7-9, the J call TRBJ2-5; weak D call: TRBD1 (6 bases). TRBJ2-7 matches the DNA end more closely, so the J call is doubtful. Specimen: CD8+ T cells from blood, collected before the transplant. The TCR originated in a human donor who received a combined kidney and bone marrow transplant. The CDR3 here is CASSPDRWDYEQYF. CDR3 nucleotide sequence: TGTGCCAGCAGCCCCGACAGGTGGGACTACGAGCAGTACTTC.